This T cell receptor beta chain was sequenced in a study of T cell repertoires in cytomegalovirus infection. Overall study context: Public TCR beta signature analysis indicated the presence of both CMV infection and matching HLA type.

V dropped 8 bases and J dropped 3 bases, with 14 bases sitting between them. The CDR3 contains 13 residues. This clonotype was observed at least ten times. TCRdb reprocessed the reads via MiXCR and lists one record per CDR3 protein. The table shows almost 300,000 distinct CDR3 sequences, with 8% to 10% occurring only once. Sequenced: PBMCs. This sequence joins TRBV12-3 or TRBV12-4 and TRBJ2-7, with D uncertain. This TCR derives from a human donor in good health (CMV status not recorded). Some clones in this sample may be carry-over from other donors' samples. CDR3 DNA sequence: TGTGCCAGCCCCGAGACACTTTTCTACGAGCAGTACGTC. It specifies CASPETLFYEQYV.